These T cell receptor beta chains were read from a single sample in a study of blood T cell repertoires in COVID-19. Measured with immunoSEQ multiplex PCR; TCRdb has only the in-frame clones, and not every one. The sample contains 250,000 to 300,000 clones, roughly 93% of which appear only once. Sequenced: PBMCs or T cells enriched from blood (not recorded which). Receptor source: a woman aged 40 to 50 with acute COVID-19. CDR3s include the opening cysteine and the closing phenylalanine or tryptophan. A D gene is named only where the DNA matches it firmly. Part of the rows lack a size; the others show once, few, many or a class for expanded clones.

d_call	v_call	j_call	clone_size	cdr3_nt	cdr3_aa
.	TRBV21-1	TRBJ1-2	.	TGTGCCAGGAGTTATCGGGGAACCGACCTGCAGAACTATGGCTACACCTTC	CARSYRGTDLQNYGYTF
TRBD2	TRBV4-1	TRBJ2-1	.	TGCGCCAGTAAAGCGGGATTCTACAATGAGCAGTTCTTC	CASKAGFYNEQFF
.	TRBV2	TRBJ2-7	.	TGTGCCAGCTTTGGCGGGACCGCTTACGAGCAGTACTTC	CASFGGTAYEQYF
.	TRBV5-5	TRBJ1-2	.	TGTGCCAGCAGCAGGGAGGCAGGGAACTATGGCTACACCTTC	CASSREAGNYGYTF
TRBD2	TRBV14	TRBJ2-1	.	TGTGCCAGCAGCCAAACGGGACTAGCGGCTCACAATGAGCAGTTCTTC	CASSQTGLAAHNEQFF
TRBD1	TRBV7-9	TRBJ2-2	.	TGTGCCAGCAGCTTAGTAACAGGGGGCGCCGGGGAGCTGTTTTTT	CASSLVTGGAGELFF
TRBD2	TRBV24-1	TRBJ2-3	.	TGTGCCACCAGTGACCGGACTAGCGGGAGCACAGATACGCAGTATTTT	CATSDRTSGSTDTQYF
.	TRBV5-1	TRBJ1-3	.	TGCGCCAGCAGAGAAGAAGGGGTTTCTGGAAACACCATATATTTT	CASREEGVSGNTIYF
.	TRBV7-2	TRBJ2-5	.	TGTGCCAGCAGCTTAGCGCTCGTCGGCCAGGGGGAGACCCAGTACTTC	CASSLALVGQGETQYF
.	TRBV20-1	TRBJ2-5	.	TGCAGTGCTAGTTTGGCTAGGGGGGGGAGAGAGACCCAGTACTTC	CSASLARGGRETQYF
.	TRBV28	TRBJ1-2	.	TGTGCCAGCAGTTTGGTAGGGGCGGTAAACTATGGCTACACCTTC	CASSLVGAVNYGYTF
.	TRBV19	TRBJ1-4	.	TGTGCCAGTAGTATATGGGACACCGGAGGTGAAAAACTGTTTTTT	CASSIWDTGGEKLFF
.	TRBV7-9	TRBJ2-2	.	TGTGCCAGCAGCTTGCTCAGGAACACCGGGGAGCTGTTTTTT	CASSLLRNTGELFF
TRBD2	TRBV30	TRBJ2-7	.	TGTGCCTGGAGTTTAGTAGCGGGGGGGCATTCAGAGCAGTACTTC	CAWSLVAGGHSEQYF
TRBD1	TRBV25-1	TRBJ1-2	.	TGTGCCAGCAGTGGAGAGACAGGGGAAAACTATGGCTACACCTTC	CASSGETGENYGYTF
TRBD1	TRBV6-5	TRBJ2-7	once	TGTGCCAGCAGGCCGGGACAGAACTCCTACGAGCAGTACTTC	CASRPGQNSYEQYF
.	TRBV6-5	TRBJ1-2	.	TGTGCCAGCAGTTACTCGCGAGGGCGAGATGGCTACACCTTC	CASSYSRGRDGYTF
.	TRBV9	TRBJ1-2	.	TGTGCCAGCAGCGTAGAGGAGGGGAGAGGTGGCTACACCTTC	CASSVEEGRGGYTF
TRBD1	TRBV4-1	TRBJ2-3	.	TGCGCCAGCAGCCAACCCCGACAGGGAGTGACAGATACGCAGTATTTT	CASSQPRQGVTDTQYF
TRBD1	TRBV7-9	TRBJ1-6	.	TGTGCCAGCAGCTCCGGACAGGGTCTACATTCACCCCTCCACTTT	CASSSGQGLHSPLHF
TRBD1	TRBV6-5	TRBJ1-2	.	TGTGCCAGCAGTCAACAGGGGGGGGACCGGTATGGCTACACCTTC	CASSQQGGDRYGYTF
.	TRBV30	TRBJ1-1	once	TGTGCCTGGAGTAGGGGACTAAACACTGAAGCTTTCTTT	CAWSRGLNTEAFF
.	TRBV7-2	TRBJ1-3	.	TGTGCCAGCAGCTTAGTGTCCAGGGTGGATGGAAACACCATATATTTT	CASSLVSRVDGNTIYF
TRBD1	TRBV6-5	TRBJ1-5	.	TGTGCCAGCAGAGCAGAGGGGGCAAGCAATCAGCCCCAGCATTTT	CASRAEGASNQPQHF
TRBD1	TRBV2	TRBJ1-5	once	TGTGCCAGCAGACTCGGGACAGCCTCTTCCCAGCATTTT	CASRLGTASSQHF
.	TRBV3-1/TRBV3-2	TRBJ1-1	.	TGTGCCAGCAGCCGATTAAGACAGGACACTGAAGCTTTCTTT	CASSRLRQDTEAFF
.	TRBV2	TRBJ2-7	.	TGTGCCAGCAGTCTTACCTACGAGCAGTACTTC	CASSLTYEQYF
TRBD1	TRBV19	TRBJ2-1	.	TGTGCCAGTAGTACCGGGACAGGGACCTCCTACAATGAGCAGTTCTTC	CASSTGTGTSYNEQFF
.	TRBV11-3	TRBJ2-1	.	TGTGCCAGCAGCTTAGAGGGGGGTATTGGCAATGAGCAGTTCTTC	CASSLEGGIGNEQFF
TRBD1	TRBV5-4	TRBJ2-7	.	TGTGCCAGCAGCCCGATGACAGGGGGGTACGAGCAGTACTTC	CASSPMTGGYEQYF
TRBD1	TRBV6-5	TRBJ1-5	.	TGTGCCAGCACTGCAGGGGGCTGGCAGCCCCAGCATTTT	CASTAGGWQPQHF
.	TRBV5-1	TRBJ2-1	.	TGCGCCAGCAGCGTAGGGGGTCCGAGCTCCTACAATGAGCAGTTCTTC	CASSVGGPSSYNEQFF
.	TRBV7-2	TRBJ1-1	once	TGTGCCAGCAGCTTAGACCCAGGGAGGGGGTTCACTGAAGCTTTCTTT	CASSLDPGRGFTEAFF
.	TRBV28	TRBJ2-5	.	TGTGCCAGCAGTTTAAGGGCAGGGGCACGCCGCTACTTC	CASSLRAGARRYF
.	TRBV7-8	TRBJ1-1	.	TGTGCCAGCAGCTTAGCGTTCCCGGGAATTGAAGCTTTCTTT	CASSLAFPGIEAFF
TRBD1	TRBV6-5	TRBJ1-1	.	TGTGCCAGCAGTTACAGGGGGCTCACTGAAGCTTTCTTT	CASSYRGLTEAFF
.	TRBV15	TRBJ1-1	.	TGTGCCACCAGCAGAGATCCGGGGGATGAAGCTTTCTTT	CATSRDPGDEAFF
.	TRBV18	TRBJ2-1	.	TGTGCCAGCTCACCACCCACAGGGCACTCCTACAATGAGCAGTTCTTC	CASSPPTGHSYNEQFF
.	TRBV5-1	TRBJ2-7	.	TGCGCCAGCAGCTCGGACAGCTCTCTTGGCGAGCAGTACTTC	CASSSDSSLGEQYF
.	TRBV11-3	TRBJ2-1	.	TGTGCCAGCAGCCACGGGGACTCGATATACAATGAGCAGTTCTTC	CASSHGDSIYNEQFF
.	TRBV2	TRBJ2-5	.	TGTGCCAGCAGTGAACCCGGGTTAGAGGAGACCCAGTACTTC	CASSEPGLEETQYF
.	TRBV2	TRBJ1-2	.	TGTGCCAGCAGTATTGGACTTCTTAACTATGGCTACACCTTC	CASSIGLLNYGYTF
TRBD1	TRBV18	TRBJ2-7	.	TGTGCCAGCTCCCCGACAGGGGGCACCTACGAGCAGTACTTC	CASSPTGGTYEQYF
TRBD2	TRBV18	TRBJ2-7	.	TGTGCCAGCTCACCTTTCAAGCGGGAGATATACGAGCAGTACTTC	CASSPFKREIYEQYF
.	TRBV5-1	TRBJ2-3	.	TGCGCCAGCAGCCTGGTTGTCAATAGTCCAGATACGCAGTATTTT	CASSLVVNSPDTQYF
.	TRBV18	TRBJ1-4	.	TGTGCCAGCTCACCACGATCGGGGGTTAATGAAAAACTGTTTTTT	CASSPRSGVNEKLFF
TRBD1	TRBV10-3	TRBJ2-7	few	TGTGCCACCACGGGACAGGGGAACGAGCAGTACTTC	CATTGQGNEQYF
TRBD1	TRBV6-5	TRBJ2-1	.	TGTGCCAGCAGAAGGGACAGCGGTCCGAGTAATGAGCAGTTCTTC	CASRRDSGPSNEQFF
.	TRBV7-9	TRBJ2-2	.	TGTGCCAGCAGACGCGCCGGGGGGCCGAACACCGGGGAGCTGTTTTTT	CASRRAGGPNTGELFF
.	TRBV12-3/TRBV12-4	TRBJ1-5	.	TGTGCCAGCAGTTTAGCGTTATATCAGCCCCAGCATTTT	CASSLALYQPQHF
.	TRBV30	TRBJ2-3	.	TGTGCCTGGACACCGGGACTTGGGGCCTCAGATACGCAGTATTTT	CAWTPGLGASDTQYF
TRBD1	TRBV19	TRBJ2-7	.	TGTGCCAGTAGTATCAGGACAGGGGGCCCCTACGAGCAGTACTTC	CASSIRTGGPYEQYF